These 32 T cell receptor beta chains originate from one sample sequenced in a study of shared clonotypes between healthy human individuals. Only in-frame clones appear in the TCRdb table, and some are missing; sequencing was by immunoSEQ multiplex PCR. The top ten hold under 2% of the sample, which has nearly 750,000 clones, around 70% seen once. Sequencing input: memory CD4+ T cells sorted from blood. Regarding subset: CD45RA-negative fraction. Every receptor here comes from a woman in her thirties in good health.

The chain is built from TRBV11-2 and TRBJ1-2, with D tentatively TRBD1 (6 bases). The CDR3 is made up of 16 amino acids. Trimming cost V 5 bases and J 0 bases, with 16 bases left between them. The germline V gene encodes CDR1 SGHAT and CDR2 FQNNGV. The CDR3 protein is CASSTSDRGANYGYTF. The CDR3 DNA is TGTGCCAGCAGCACCTCGGACAGAGGAGCTAACTATGGCTACACCTTC.

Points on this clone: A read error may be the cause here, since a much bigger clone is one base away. CDR3 sequence: CASSPDGNYGYTF. CDR3 coding DNA: TGTGCCAGCAGCCCGGACGGAAACTATGGCTACACCTTC. This chain links TRBV7-3 with TRBJ1-2; D gene uncertain. V lost 5 bases and J 2 bases, leaving 9 bases between the germline ends. The CDR3 loop spans 13 amino acids. Germline values: CDR1 SGHTA, CDR2 FQGTGA.

Written as DNA, the CDR3 is TGTGCCAGCAGCGTACTACAAAGAGATACGCAGTATTTT. Translation: CASSVLQRDTQYF. The gene calls are TRBV9 and TRBJ2-3, with unresolved D. V was cut by 1 base and J by 5 bases, with 8 bases left in between. CDR1 is SGDLS, CDR2 YYNGEE, per germline. The CDR3 spans 13 residues.

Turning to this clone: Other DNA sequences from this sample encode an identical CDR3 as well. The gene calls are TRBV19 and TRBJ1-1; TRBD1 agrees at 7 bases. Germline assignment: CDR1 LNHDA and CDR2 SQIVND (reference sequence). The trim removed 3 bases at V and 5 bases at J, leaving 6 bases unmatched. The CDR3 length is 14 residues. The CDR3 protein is CASSIYRGRTEAFF. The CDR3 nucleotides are TGTGCCAGTAGTATTTACAGGGGAAGAACTGAAGCTTTCTTT.

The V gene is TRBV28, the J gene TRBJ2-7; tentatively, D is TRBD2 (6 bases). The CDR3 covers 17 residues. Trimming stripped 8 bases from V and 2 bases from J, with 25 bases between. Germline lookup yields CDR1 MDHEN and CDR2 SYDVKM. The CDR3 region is CASRSWSGGSYPYEQYF. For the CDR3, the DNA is TGTGCCAGCCGTTCGTGGAGTGGGGGGTCCTATCCCTACGAGCAGTACTTC.

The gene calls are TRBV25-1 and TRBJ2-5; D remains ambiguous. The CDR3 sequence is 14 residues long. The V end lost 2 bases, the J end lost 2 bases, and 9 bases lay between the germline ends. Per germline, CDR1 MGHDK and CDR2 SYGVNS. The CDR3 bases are TGTGCCAGCAGTGAAATGTGGGCACAAGAGACCCAGTACTTC. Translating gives CASSEMWAQETQYF.

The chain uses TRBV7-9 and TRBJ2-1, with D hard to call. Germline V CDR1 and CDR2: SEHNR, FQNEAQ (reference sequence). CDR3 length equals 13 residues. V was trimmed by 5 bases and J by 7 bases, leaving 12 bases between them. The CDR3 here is CASSQIRVNEQFF. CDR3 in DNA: TGTGCCAGCAGCCAAATCCGAGTAAATGAGCAGTTCTTC.

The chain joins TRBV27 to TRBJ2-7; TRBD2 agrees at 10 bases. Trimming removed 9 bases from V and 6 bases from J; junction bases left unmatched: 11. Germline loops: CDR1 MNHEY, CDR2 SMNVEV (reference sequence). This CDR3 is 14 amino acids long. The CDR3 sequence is CASTAASGSREQYF. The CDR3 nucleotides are TGTGCCAGTACGGCGGCTAGCGGGAGTCGCGAGCAGTACTTC.

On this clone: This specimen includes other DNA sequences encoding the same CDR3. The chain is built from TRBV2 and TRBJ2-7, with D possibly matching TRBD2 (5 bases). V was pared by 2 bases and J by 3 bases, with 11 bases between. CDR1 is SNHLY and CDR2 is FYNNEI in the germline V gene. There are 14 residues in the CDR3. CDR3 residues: CASSERGSNYEQYF. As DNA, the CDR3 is TGTGCCAGCAGTGAACGGGGTTCCAACTACGAGCAGTACTTC.

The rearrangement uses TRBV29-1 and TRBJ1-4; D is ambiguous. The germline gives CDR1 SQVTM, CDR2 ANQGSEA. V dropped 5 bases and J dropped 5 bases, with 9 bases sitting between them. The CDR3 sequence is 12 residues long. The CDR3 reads CSVQEANEKLFF. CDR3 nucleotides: TGCAGCGTTCAGGAGGCGAATGAAAAACTGTTTTTT.

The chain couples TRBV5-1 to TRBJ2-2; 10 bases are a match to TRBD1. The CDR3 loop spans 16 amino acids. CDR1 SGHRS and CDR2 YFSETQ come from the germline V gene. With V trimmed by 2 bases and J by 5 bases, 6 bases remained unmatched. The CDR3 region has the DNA TGCGCCAGCAGCTTAAGACAGGGGGCAGGGACCGGGGAGCTGTTTTTT. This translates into CASSLRQGAGTGELFF.

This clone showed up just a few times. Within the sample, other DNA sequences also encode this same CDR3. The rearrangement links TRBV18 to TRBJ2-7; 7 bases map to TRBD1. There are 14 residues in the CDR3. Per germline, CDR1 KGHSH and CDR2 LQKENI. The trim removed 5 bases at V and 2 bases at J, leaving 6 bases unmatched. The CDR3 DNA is TGTGCCAGCTCATCCAGACAGGGCCCCTACGAGCAGTACTTC. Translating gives CASSSRQGPYEQYF.

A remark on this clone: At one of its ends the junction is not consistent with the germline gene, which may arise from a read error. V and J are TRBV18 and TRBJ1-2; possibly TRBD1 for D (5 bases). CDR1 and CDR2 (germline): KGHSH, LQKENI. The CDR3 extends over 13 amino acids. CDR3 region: CASSQQDAYAYTF. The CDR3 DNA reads TGTGCCAGCTCTCAACAGGACGCCTATGCCTACACCTTC.

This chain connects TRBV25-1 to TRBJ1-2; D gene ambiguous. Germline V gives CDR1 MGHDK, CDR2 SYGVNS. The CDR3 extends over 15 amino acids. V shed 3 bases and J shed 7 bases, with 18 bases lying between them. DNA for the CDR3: TGTGCCAGCAGTGACCGAACGGGCTGGACGGGTGGCTACACCTTC. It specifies CASSDRTGWTGGYTF.

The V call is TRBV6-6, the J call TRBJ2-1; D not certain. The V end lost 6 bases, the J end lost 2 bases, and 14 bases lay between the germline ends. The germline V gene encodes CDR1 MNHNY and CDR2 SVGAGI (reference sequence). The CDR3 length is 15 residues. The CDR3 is CASRNLPNPYNEQFF. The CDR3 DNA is TGTGCCAGCAGGAATCTCCCTAACCCCTACAATGAGCAGTTCTTC.

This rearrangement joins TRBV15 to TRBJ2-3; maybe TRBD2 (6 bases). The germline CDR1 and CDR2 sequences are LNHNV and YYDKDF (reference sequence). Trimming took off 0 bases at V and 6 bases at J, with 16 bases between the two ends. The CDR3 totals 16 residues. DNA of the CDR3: TGTGCCACCAGCAGAGATGGAGGGAGTCGGGCCGATACGCAGTATTTT. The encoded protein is CATSRDGGSRADTQYF.

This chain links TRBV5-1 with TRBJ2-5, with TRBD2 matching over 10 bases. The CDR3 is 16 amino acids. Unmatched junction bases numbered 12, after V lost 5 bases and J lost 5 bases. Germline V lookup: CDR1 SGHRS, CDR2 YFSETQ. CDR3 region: CASRPSGSAGYETQYF. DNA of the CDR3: TGCGCCAGCAGACCTAGCGGGAGCGCAGGTTACGAGACCCAGTACTTC.

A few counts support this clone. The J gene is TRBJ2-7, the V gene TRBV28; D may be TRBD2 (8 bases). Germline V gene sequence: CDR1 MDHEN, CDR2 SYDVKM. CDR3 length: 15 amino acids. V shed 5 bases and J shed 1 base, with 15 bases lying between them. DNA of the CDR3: TGTGCCAGCAGTCCGGGAGGGGGCTTTTCCTACGAGCAGTACTTC. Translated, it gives CASSPGGGFSYEQYF.

As DNA, the CDR3 is TGTGCCAGCAGCCAAGATGTGGTGCGCGAGCAGTACTTC. Residues: CASSQDVVREQYF. The chain is built from TRBV7-2 and TRBJ2-7; D is uncertain. Trimming shortened V by 5 bases and J by 6 bases, and 14 bases separated the two germline ends. This CDR3 has 13 residues. Germline CDR1 is SGHTA and CDR2 is FQGNSA.

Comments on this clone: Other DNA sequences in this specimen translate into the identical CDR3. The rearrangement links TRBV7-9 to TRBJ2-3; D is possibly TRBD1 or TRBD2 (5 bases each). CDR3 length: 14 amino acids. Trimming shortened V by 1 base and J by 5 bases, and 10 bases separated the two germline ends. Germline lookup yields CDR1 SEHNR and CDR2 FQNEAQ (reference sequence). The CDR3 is CASSLGEGRDTQYF. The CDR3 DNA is TGTGCCAGCAGCTTAGGCGAGGGGAGAGATACGCAGTATTTT.

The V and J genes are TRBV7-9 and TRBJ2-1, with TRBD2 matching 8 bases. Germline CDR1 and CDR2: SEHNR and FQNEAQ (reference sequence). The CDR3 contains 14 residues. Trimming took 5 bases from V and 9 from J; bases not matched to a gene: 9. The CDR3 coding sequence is TGTGCCAGCAGCCAAGGGACTAGTGCGCGTGAGCAGTTCTTC. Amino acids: CASSQGTSAREQFF. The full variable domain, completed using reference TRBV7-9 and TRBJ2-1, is DTGVSQNPRHKITKRGQNVTFRCDPISEHNRLYWYRQTLGQGPEFLTYFQNEAQLEKSRLLSDRFSAERPKGSFSTLEIQRTEQGDSAMYLCASSQGTSAREQFFGPGTRLTVL.

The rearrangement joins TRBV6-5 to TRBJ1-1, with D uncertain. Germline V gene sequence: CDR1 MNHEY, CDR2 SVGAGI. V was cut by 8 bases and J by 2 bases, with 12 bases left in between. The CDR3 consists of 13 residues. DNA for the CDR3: TGTGCCAGCGGCATTCAATCAAACACTGAAGCTTTCTTT. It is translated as CASGIQSNTEAFF.

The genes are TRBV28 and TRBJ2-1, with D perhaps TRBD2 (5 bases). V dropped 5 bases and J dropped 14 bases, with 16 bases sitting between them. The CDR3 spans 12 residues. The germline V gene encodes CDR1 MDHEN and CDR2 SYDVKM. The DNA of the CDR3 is TGTGCCAGCAGTGAGCTACATGAGAGGGAGTTCTTC. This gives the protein CASSELHEREFF.

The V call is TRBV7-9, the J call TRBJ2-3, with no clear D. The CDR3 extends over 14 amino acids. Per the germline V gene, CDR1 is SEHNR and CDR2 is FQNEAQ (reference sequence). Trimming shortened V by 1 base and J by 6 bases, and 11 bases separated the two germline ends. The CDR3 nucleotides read TGTGCCAGCAGCTTAGTGCAGTTTCTGGATACGCAGTATTTT. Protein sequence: CASSLVQFLDTQYF.

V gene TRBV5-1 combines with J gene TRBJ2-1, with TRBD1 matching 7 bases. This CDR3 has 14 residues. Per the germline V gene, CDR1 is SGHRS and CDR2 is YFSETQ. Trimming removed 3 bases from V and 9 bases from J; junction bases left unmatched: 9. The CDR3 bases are TGCGCCAGCAGCTCTGACAGGGCGAAGGGTGAGCAGTTCTTC. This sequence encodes CASSSDRAKGEQFF. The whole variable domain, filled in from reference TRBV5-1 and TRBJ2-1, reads KAGVTQTPRYLIKTRGQQVTLSCSPISGHRSVSWYQQTPGQGLQFLFEYFSETQRNKGNFPGRFSGRQFSNSRSEMNVSTLELGDSALYLCASSSDRAKGEQFFGPGTRLTVL.

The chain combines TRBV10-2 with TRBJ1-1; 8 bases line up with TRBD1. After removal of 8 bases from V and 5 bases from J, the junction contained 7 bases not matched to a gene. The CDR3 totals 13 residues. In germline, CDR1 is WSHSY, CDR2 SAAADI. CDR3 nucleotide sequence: TGCGCCAGCCGTTTCAGACAGGGGACTGAAGCTTTCTTT. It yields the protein CASRFRQGTEAFF.

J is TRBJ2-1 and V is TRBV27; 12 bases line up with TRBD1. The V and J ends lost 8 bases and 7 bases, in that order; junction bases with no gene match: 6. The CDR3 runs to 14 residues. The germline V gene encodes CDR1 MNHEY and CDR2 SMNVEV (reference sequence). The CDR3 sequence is CASGRDRGRNEQFF. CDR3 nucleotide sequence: TGTGCCAGCGGCCGGGACAGGGGGCGTAATGAGCAGTTCTTC.

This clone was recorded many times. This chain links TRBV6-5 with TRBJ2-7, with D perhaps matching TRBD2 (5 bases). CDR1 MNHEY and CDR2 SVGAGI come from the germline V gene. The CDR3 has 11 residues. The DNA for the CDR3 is TGTGCAACCGGGAAGAGCTACGAGCAGTACTTC. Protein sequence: CATGKSYEQYF.

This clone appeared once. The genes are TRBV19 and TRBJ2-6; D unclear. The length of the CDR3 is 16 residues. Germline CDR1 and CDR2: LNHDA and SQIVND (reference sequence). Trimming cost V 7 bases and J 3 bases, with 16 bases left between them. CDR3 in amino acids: CASNRRQADGANVLTF. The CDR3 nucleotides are TGTGCCAGTAACAGAAGGCAGGCTGATGGGGCCAACGTCCTGACTTTC.

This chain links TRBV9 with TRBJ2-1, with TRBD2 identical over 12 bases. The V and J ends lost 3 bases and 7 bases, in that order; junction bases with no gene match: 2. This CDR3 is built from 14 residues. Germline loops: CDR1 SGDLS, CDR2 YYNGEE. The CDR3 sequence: CASSETSGSNEQFF. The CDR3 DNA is TGTGCCAGCAGCGAGACTAGCGGGAGTAATGAGCAGTTCTTC.

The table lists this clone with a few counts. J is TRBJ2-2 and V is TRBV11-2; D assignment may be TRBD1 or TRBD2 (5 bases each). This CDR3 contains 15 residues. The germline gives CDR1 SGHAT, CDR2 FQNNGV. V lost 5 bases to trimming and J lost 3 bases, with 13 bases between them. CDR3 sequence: CASSLSGAYTGELFF. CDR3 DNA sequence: TGTGCCAGCAGCCTTTCCGGGGCCTACACCGGGGAGCTGTTTTTT.

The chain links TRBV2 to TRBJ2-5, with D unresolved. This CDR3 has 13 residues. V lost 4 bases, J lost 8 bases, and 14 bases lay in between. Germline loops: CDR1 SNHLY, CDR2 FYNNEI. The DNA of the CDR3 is TGTGCCAGCAGTGCTCGACCCAGTGGTACCCAGTACTTC. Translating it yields CASSARPSGTQYF.